This record covers a single T cell receptor beta chain. This specimen comes from a study of blood T cell repertoires in COVID-19. Study details: Material from acute and convalescent COVID-19 was sourced from the United States, Italy and Spain. Sources were T cells, B-cell-depleted T cells, or PBMCs; the material itself was cDNA or gDNA.

The CDR3 has 12 amino acids. Germline V CDR1 and CDR2: LGHDT, YNNKEL (reference sequence). V dropped 7 bases and J dropped 7 bases, with 10 bases sitting between them. Authors' analysis steps: Estimation of nucleated cell counts relied on the amplification of reference gene primers. Sequencing was performed with immunoSEQ multiplex PCR; in TCRdb, only in-frame clones are kept and a portion is missing. From that table come the V and J calls and clone size; the DNA was used to work out D and trimming. The table lists about 250,000 clones, 83% of them singletons. The receptor comes from a man of 80 years or more with acute or convalescent COVID-19. Material for sequencing was peripheral blood. The rearrangement uses TRBV3-1 (or the pseudogene TRBV3-2) and TRBJ2-2; D is possibly TRBD1 (6 bases). The CDR3 spells CASNRVNGELFF. The CDR3 nucleotides are TGTGCCAGCAACAGGGTGAACGGGGAGCTGTTTTTT.